One sample yielded the 32 T cell receptor beta chains listed below, sequenced in a study of blood T cell repertoires in COVID-19. The table came from immunoSEQ multiplex PCR; TCRdb's copy has only in-frame clones and leaves some out. The sample lists 200,000 to 300,000 clones, 75% to 90% seen once, with about 3.1% in the top ten. The sequencing input was peripheral blood. These TCRs come from a woman in her 30s who had recovered from COVID-19.

The chain employs TRBV9 and TRBJ2-3; D is possibly TRBD2 (5 bases). The V and J ends lost 0 bases and 11 bases respectively, with 13 bases between them. This CDR3 comprises 13 residues. Per the germline V gene, CDR1 is SGDLS and CDR2 is YYNGEE. The CDR3 coding sequence is TGTGCCAGCAGCGTAGAGGACTCGGCAAAGCAGTATTTT. Its translation is CASSVEDSAKQYF.

Of note for this clone: A read error may produce the germline difference seen at one junction end. The chain has TRBV6-2 or TRBV6-3 and TRBJ2-5, with 8 bases fitting TRBD2. This CDR3 is 15 amino acids long. The germline gives CDR1 MNHEY, CDR2 SVGEGT. This CDR3 is CASSDSSGGGETQYF. The CDR3 bases are TGTGCCAGCAGTGACTCCTCCGGCGGGGGGGAGACCCAGTACTTC.

The J gene is TRBJ2-3, the V gene TRBV5-5, with D perhaps TRBD2 (5 bases). This CDR3 has 15 residues. V was clipped by 0 bases and J by 4 bases, with 12 bases between them. CDR1 and CDR2 from the germline V gene are SGHKS and YYEKEE (reference sequence). The chain's CDR3 is CASSLDSVRSDTQYF. The DNA for the CDR3 is TGTGCCAGCAGCTTGGATAGCGTAAGATCAGATACGCAGTATTTT. The full variable domain, its missing parts supplied by reference TRBV5-5 and TRBJ2-3, is DAGVTQSPTHLIKTRGQQVTLRCSPISGHKSVSWYQQVLGQGPQFIFQYYEKEERGRGNFPDRFSARQFPNYSSELNVNALLLGDSALYLCASSLDSVRSDTQYFGPGTRLTVL.

The genes are TRBV5-1 and TRBJ2-5, with D tentatively TRBD2 (6 bases). The CDR3 consists of 14 residues. Trimming took 5 bases from V and 4 from J, leaving 15 bases between them. Germline V gene lookup returns CDR1 SGHRS and CDR2 YFSETQ. CDR3 coding DNA: TGCGCCAGCAGACCCGGGGGACTCAGAGAGACCCAGTACTTC. It codes for CASRPGGLRETQYF.

This CDR3 reads CASSLDWAGGQETQYF. The CDR3 DNA sequence: TGTGCCAGCAGCTTAGACTGGGCAGGGGGCCAAGAGACCCAGTACTTC. The rearrangement links TRBV11-2 to TRBJ2-5; 7 nucleotides agree with TRBD1. Germline values: CDR1 SGHAT, CDR2 FQNNGV. This CDR3 region has 16 residues. The trim removed 0 bases at V and 1 base at J, leaving 5 bases unmatched. Supplemented by reference TRBV11-2 and TRBJ2-5, the full variable domain reads EAGVAQSPRYKIIEKRQSVAFWCNPISGHATLYWYQQILGQGPKLLIQFQNNGVVDDSQLPKDRFSAERLKGVDSTLKIQPAKLEDSAVYLCASSLDWAGGQETQYFGPGTRLLVL.

To note about this clone: This may stem from a read error, because a much larger clone lies one nucleotide away. The J gene is TRBJ2-3, the V gene TRBV23-1, with D perhaps TRBD2 (7 bases). TRBV23-1 is reported as an ORF; its role is uncertain. The CDR3 spans 17 residues. CDR3 amino acids: CARSHDGGGPVGDTQYF. The CDR3 DNA is TGCGCCCGCAGTCACGATGGGGGGGGGCCTGTGGGAGATACGCAGTATTTT.

The V and J genes are TRBV2 and TRBJ2-5; 13 positions match TRBD2. Germline V lookup: CDR1 SNHLY, CDR2 FYNNEI. There are 17 residues in the CDR3. The ends lost 7 bases at V and 7 bases at J; junction bases unmatched: 15. The CDR3 DNA sequence: TGTGCCAGCACTCCCACTAGCGGGGGGGTCCTCCGCGGGACCCAGTACTTC. Translated: CASTPTSGGVLRGTQYF.

This chain links TRBV7-9 with TRBJ2-7; TRBD2 matches 10 bases. CDR1 is SEHNR and CDR2 is FQNEAQ in the germline V gene (reference sequence). The length of the CDR3 is 13 residues. V lost 10 bases and J lost 2; bases outside the gene matches: 5. This CDR3 reads CAIQSGGAYEQYF. The CDR3 DNA sequence: TGTGCCATACAAAGCGGGGGGGCCTACGAGCAGTACTTC. The whole variable domain, remainder taken from reference TRBV7-9 and TRBJ2-7, is DTGVSQNPRHKITKRGQNVTFRCDPISEHNRLYWYRQTLGQGPEFLTYFQNEAQLEKSRLLSDRFSAERPKGSFSTLEIQRTEQGDSAMYLCAIQSGGAYEQYFGPGTRLTVT.

The gene calls are TRBV2 and TRBJ1-2; the D is unclear. Trimming removed 6 bases from V and 2 bases from J, with 4 bases in between. Germline CDR1 is SNHLY and CDR2 is FYNNEI. The CDR3 runs 11 residues. CDR3 nucleotide sequence: TGTGCCAGCAGGCGAAACTATGGCTACACCTTC. This sequence encodes CASRRNYGYTF.

This chain connects TRBV10-2 to TRBJ2-3, with unresolved D. CDR1 is WSHSY and CDR2 is SAAADI in the germline V gene. The CDR3 is made up of 15 amino acids. V was shortened by 6 bases and J by 2 bases, with 15 bases between the two germline ends. Here the CDR3 DNA reads TGCGCCAGCAGACCCGGGTGGCGGAACACAGATACGCAGTATTTT. This sequence encodes CASRPGWRNTDTQYF.

This clone was observed a handful of times. V usage is TRBV27 and J usage is TRBJ2-7, with a possible D match to TRBD1 (6 bases). From germline, CDR1 is MNHEY and CDR2 SMNVEV (reference sequence). The CDR3 is made up of 15 amino acids. Trimming took 7 bases from V and 3 from J, leaving 19 bases between them. The CDR3 region has the DNA TGTGCCAGCACCTCCCTTGTGGGGACAAACTACGAGCAGTACTTC. Translation: CASTSLVGTNYEQYF.

The chain couples TRBV27 to TRBJ2-3, with D possibly matching TRBD2 (7 bases). The CDR3 is made up of 16 amino acids. V lost 1 base, J lost 1 base, and 12 bases lay in between. The V gene's germline CDR1 is MNHEY and CDR2 SMNVEV (reference sequence). The chain's CDR3 is CASSLFAGARTDTQYF. The CDR3 coding sequence is TGTGCCAGCAGTTTATTTGCGGGGGCTCGCACAGATACGCAGTATTTT.

Only a few counts were recorded for this clone. This rearrangement joins TRBV7-9 to TRBJ1-6; 7 positions agree with TRBD1. Germline CDR1 is SEHNR and CDR2 is FQNEAQ (reference sequence). The J segment lost 6 bases and the V segment lost 2 bases, leaving 4 bases of the junction unmatched. The CDR3 is made up of 15 amino acids. CDR3 nucleotides: TGTGCCAGCAGCTTACAGGGGGTTGGTAATTCACCCCTCCACTTT. This encodes CASSLQGVGNSPLHF. Supplemented by reference TRBV7-9 and TRBJ1-6, the full variable domain reads DTGVSQNPRHKITKRGQNVTFRCDPISEHNRLYWYRQTLGQGPEFLTYFQNEAQLEKSRLLSDRFSAERPKGSFSTLEIQRTEQGDSAMYLCASSLQGVGNSPLHFGNGTRLTVT.

The chain combines TRBV2 with TRBJ2-5; D unresolved. Trimming pared 8 bases from V and 4 bases from J, leaving 11 bases between. This CDR3 has 12 amino acids. CDR1 is SNHLY and CDR2 is FYNNEI in the germline V gene. This chain's CDR3 is CASGWSGETQYF. CDR3 sequence (DNA): TGTGCCAGCGGATGGTCGGGAGAGACCCAGTACTTC.

The rearrangement links TRBV3-1 (or the pseudogene TRBV3-2) to TRBJ2-5, with a possible D match to TRBD2 (7 bases). The germline CDR1 and CDR2 sequences are LGHDT and YNNKEL (reference sequence). CDR3 length: 15 amino acids. V lost 6 bases, J lost 1 base, and 15 bases lay in between. In DNA, the CDR3 is TGTGCCAGCAGGCGGAGGGGGGGGCTCCAAGAGACCCAGTACTTC. It yields the protein CASRRRGGLQETQYF.

This clone appeared a few times. V gene TRBV5-1 combines with J gene TRBJ1-6; no clear D. CDR1 is SGHRS and CDR2 is YFSETQ in the germline V gene. This CDR3 comprises 15 residues. The V gene lost 0 bases and the J gene lost 6 bases, with 10 bases spanning the gap. In DNA form, the CDR3 reads TGCGCCAGCAGCTTGGACGGCAGACTTAATTCACCCCTCCACTTT. Its translation: CASSLDGRLNSPLHF.

The chain combines TRBV11-2 with TRBJ2-7; weak D call: TRBD1 (5 bases). V was pared by 3 bases and J by 0 bases, with 21 bases between. Germline V gives CDR1 SGHAT, CDR2 FQNNGV. CDR3 length: 18 amino acids. CDR3 bases: TGTGCCAGCAGCTTTTTTCCTGTCTGGGCCAGGGACTCCTACGAGCAGTACTTC. Amino acid sequence: CASSFFPVWARDSYEQYF.

The chain joins TRBV29-1 to TRBJ2-7, with D hard to call. The V and J ends lost 3 bases and 0 bases respectively, with 15 bases between them. Per the germline V gene, CDR1 is SQVTM and CDR2 is ANQGSEA. This CDR3 has 15 residues. The CDR3 is CSVDRFSFGSYEQYF. The DNA of the CDR3 is TGCAGCGTTGATAGATTCTCCTTCGGCTCCTACGAGCAGTACTTC.

The V and J genes are TRBV7-7 and TRBJ2-5, with 10 bases aligning to TRBD2. CDR3 length equals 16 residues. Germline CDR1 SSHAT, CDR2 FNYEAQ (reference sequence). J gave up 5 bases and V 2 bases, and 8 bases lay outside the gene matches. This CDR3 reads CASSLSPSGGRETQYF. CDR3 DNA sequence: TGTGCCAGCAGCTTATCGCCTAGCGGGGGAAGGGAGACCCAGTACTTC.

The rearrangement links TRBV28 to TRBJ1-2; possible D gene TRBD1, 6 bases. This CDR3 has 13 residues. Trimming removed 5 bases at V and 3 bases at J, with 10 bases between. Germline-derived CDR1 and CDR2 are MDHEN and SYDVKM. The CDR3 DNA is TGTGCCAGCAGTCTTCCAGGGGACTATGGCTACACCTTC. Protein sequence: CASSLPGDYGYTF.

The chain combines TRBV5-1 with TRBJ2-2; TRBD2 agrees at 7 bases. V shed 7 bases and J 0 bases; nucleotides not matched to a gene: 0. This CDR3 has 13 amino acids. Germline V gives CDR1 SGHRS, CDR2 YFSETQ. The CDR3 region is CASGLANTGELFF. Here the CDR3 DNA reads TGCGCCAGCGGACTAGCGAACACCGGGGAGCTGTTTTTT.

The chain couples TRBV10-2 to TRBJ2-7, with 8 positions matching TRBD2. Trimming took 6 bases from V and 2 from J; bases not matched to a gene: 9. The germline gives CDR1 WSHSY, CDR2 SAAADI. The length of the CDR3 is 15 residues. CDR3 bases: TGCGCCAGCAGGCCCTGGCGGGGGGAACCCTACGAGCAGTACTTC. As protein: CASRPWRGEPYEQYF.

Here the CDR3 reads CASKPTGTDKNIQYF. The CDR3 nucleotides are TGTGCCAGCAAGCCGACCGGGACAGACAAAAACATTCAGTACTTC. J is TRBJ2-4 and V is TRBV2; 7 nucleotides agree with TRBD1. The germline V gene encodes CDR1 SNHLY and CDR2 FYNNEI. J was trimmed by 3 bases and V by 7 bases; bases with no gene match: 9. CDR3 size: 15 residues. The entire variable domain, with the rest obtained from reference TRBV2 and TRBJ2-4, is as follows: EPEVTQTPSHQVTQMGQEVILRCVPISNHLYFYWYRQILGQKVEFLVSFYNNEISEKSEIFDDQFSVERPDGSNFTLKIRSTKLEDSAMYFCASKPTGTDKNIQYFGAGTRLSVL.

The chain has TRBV9 and TRBJ2-3; D ambiguous. The V end was cut by 0 bases, the J end by 0 bases, with 8 bases between. The length of the CDR3 is 15 residues. Germline CDR1 reads SGDLS; CDR2 reads YYNGEE. DNA of the CDR3: TGTGCCAGCAGCGTAGGAGAAACCAGCACAGATACGCAGTATTTT. Its translation is CASSVGETSTDTQYF.

The rearrangement uses TRBV30 and TRBJ1-2, with TRBD1 as a possible D gene (6 bases). This CDR3 is 15 amino acids long. Germline-derived CDR1 and CDR2 are GTSNPN and SVGIG (reference sequence). Trimming cost V 1 base and J 2 bases, with 14 bases left between them. The CDR3 protein is CAWSGGQVINYGYTF. The CDR3, as DNA: TGTGCCTGGAGTGGGGGGCAGGTGATCAACTATGGCTACACCTTC.

The chain recombines TRBV5-1 with TRBJ2-6; D is perhaps TRBD2 (5 bases). This CDR3 has 14 residues. Germline V gives CDR1 SGHRS, CDR2 YFSETQ. The V and J ends lost 4 bases and 2 bases respectively, with 7 bases between them. The CDR3 sequence: CASSLATGANVLTF. Here the CDR3 DNA reads TGCGCCAGCAGCCTAGCAACTGGGGCCAACGTCCTGACTTTC.

The chain is built from TRBV7-3 and TRBJ1-2; 8 nucleotides match TRBD1. This CDR3 is built from 13 residues. Unmatched junction bases numbered 6, after V lost 4 bases and J lost 8 bases. Germline V gives CDR1 SGHTA, CDR2 FQGTGA. The CDR3 is CASSSRTGNGYTF. The CDR3 DNA reads as TGTGCCAGCAGCTCTCGGACAGGGAACGGCTACACCTTC.

V gene TRBV3-1 (or the pseudogene TRBV3-2) combines with J gene TRBJ1-6; D possibly corresponds to TRBD1 (6 bases). In germline, CDR1 is LGHDT, CDR2 YNNKEL (reference sequence). The CDR3 covers 13 residues. Trimming took 6 bases from V and 9 from J, leaving 12 bases between them. Written as DNA, the CDR3 is TGTGCCAGCAGTCTTAGCAGGGGTTCACCCCTCCACTTT. It specifies CASSLSRGSPLHF.

The J gene is TRBJ2-1, the V gene TRBV2, with D hard to call. CDR3 length: 13 residues. Germline V gene data show CDR1 as SNHLY and CDR2 as FYNNEI. Trimming removed 6 bases from V and 6 bases from J, with 12 bases in between. Here the CDR3 DNA reads TGTGCCAGCAGACTCGACGGGTTCAATGAGCAGTTCTTC. The encoded protein is CASRLDGFNEQFF.

The chain carries TRBV4-2 and TRBJ1-2, with 10 positions matching TRBD1. CDR1 and CDR2 from the germline V gene are LGHNA and YNFKEQ. V lost 1 base, J lost 4 bases, and 3 bases stayed unmatched. This CDR3 contains 15 residues. The CDR3 region is CASSQAGQGGYGYTF. CDR3 nucleotide sequence: TGTGCCAGCAGCCAAGCTGGACAGGGGGGCTATGGCTACACCTTC.

The rearrangement uses TRBV9 and TRBJ2-1; 10 bases are shared with TRBD1. V lost 3 bases and J lost 4; bases outside the gene matches: 4. The germline V gene has CDR1 SGDLS and CDR2 YYNGEE. The CDR3 sequence is 15 residues long. CDR3 DNA sequence: TGTGCCAGCAGCGCAGACAGGGGGCCTTACAATGAGCAGTTCTTC. This codes for CASSADRGPYNEQFF.

The chain links TRBV4-1 to TRBJ2-7; D possibly corresponds to TRBD2 (6 bases). Trimming shortened V by 5 bases and J by 0 bases, and 14 bases separated the two germline ends. CDR1 MGHRA and CDR2 YSYEKL come from the germline V gene. The CDR3 extends over 15 amino acids. CDR3 DNA sequence: TGCGCCAGCAGCAACCCGGGACTCAGCTCCTACGAGCAGTACTTC. It specifies CASSNPGLSSYEQYF.